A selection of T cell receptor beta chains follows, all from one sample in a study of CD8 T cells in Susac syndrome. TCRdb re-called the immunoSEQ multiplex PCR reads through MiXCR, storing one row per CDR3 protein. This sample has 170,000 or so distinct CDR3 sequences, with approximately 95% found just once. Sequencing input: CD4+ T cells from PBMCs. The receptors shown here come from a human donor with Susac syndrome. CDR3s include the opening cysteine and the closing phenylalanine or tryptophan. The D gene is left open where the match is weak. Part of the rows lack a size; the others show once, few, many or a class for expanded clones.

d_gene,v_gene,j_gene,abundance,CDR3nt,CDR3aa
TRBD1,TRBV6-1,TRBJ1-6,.,TGTGCCAGCGGGGTGGGACAGGGGACGTCCTATAATTCACCCCTCCACTTT,CASGVGQGTSYNSPLHF
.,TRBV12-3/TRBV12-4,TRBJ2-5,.,TGTGCCAGCACCTCCTTCAACCAAGAGACCCAGTACTTC,CASTSFNQETQYF
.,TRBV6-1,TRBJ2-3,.,TGTGCCAGCACCTCCTCTCGGGACAAAACCTGGACAGATACGCAGTATTTT,CASTSSRDKTWTDTQYF
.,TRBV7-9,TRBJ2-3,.,TGTGCCAGCAGCTTAGTTACTTCCACAGATACGCAGTATTTT,CASSLVTSTDTQYF
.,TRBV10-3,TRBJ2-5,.,TGTGCCATCAGTGATCCCACGGTTGCGGGCCAAGAGACCCAGTACTTC,CAISDPTVAGQETQYF
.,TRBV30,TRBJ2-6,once,TGTGCCTGCGGACTATTATTGTCAGGGGCCAACGTCCTGACTTTC,CACGLLLSGANVLTF
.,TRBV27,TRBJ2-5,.,TGTGCCAGCAGTCGGCGGGACAGTCAAGAGACCCAGTACTTC,CASSRRDSQETQYF
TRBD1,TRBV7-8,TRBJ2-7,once,TGTGCCAGCACCAAAGCTCGGGACAGTACATACGAGCAGTACTTC,CASTKARDSTYEQYF
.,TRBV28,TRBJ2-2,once,TGTGCCAGCAGCCCTTTGGGGGACAAGAACACCGGGGAGCTGTTTTTT,CASSPLGDKNTGELFF
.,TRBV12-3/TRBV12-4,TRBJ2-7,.,TGTGCCAGCAGTTTGTTCGGGTCCAGCTCCTACGAGCAGTACTTC,CASSLFGSSSYEQYF
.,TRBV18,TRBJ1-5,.,TGTGCCAGCTCCCTCGGTCCTAGGGGACAGCCCCAGCATTTT,CASSLGPRGQPQHF
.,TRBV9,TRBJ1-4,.,TGTGCCAGCAGCGTTAGACCTGGGGAAAAACTGTTTTTT,CASSVRPGEKLFF
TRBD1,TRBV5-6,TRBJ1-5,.,TGTGCCAGCAGCTTGACTCAGGGGGTGAGTCAGCCCCAGCATTTT,CASSLTQGVSQPQHF
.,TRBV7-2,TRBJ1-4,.,TGTGCCAGCAGCTTAGGACGGGCTAATGAAAAACTGTTTTTT,CASSLGRANEKLFF
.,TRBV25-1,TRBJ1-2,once,TGTGCCAGCAGTGGGGTCGAGAATCTACACAGTGGGTTCCATGGCTACACCTTC,CASSGVENLHSGFHGYTF
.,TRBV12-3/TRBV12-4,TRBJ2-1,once,TGTGCCAGCACTCGGGGGGCTTACAATGAGCAGTTCTTC,CASTRGAYNEQFF
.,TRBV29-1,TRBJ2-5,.,TGCAGCGTTGCTGGGATCATCTCCGGAGAGACCCAGTACTTC,CSVAGIISGETQYF
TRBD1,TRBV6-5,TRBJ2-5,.,TGTGCCAGCAGTTACTCACTGAAGACAGGGGGGGAGACCCAGTACTTC,CASSYSLKTGGETQYF
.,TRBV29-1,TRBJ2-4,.,TGCAGCGTTAAGGGGGGGGGAAAAAACATTCAGTACTTC,CSVKGGGKNIQYF
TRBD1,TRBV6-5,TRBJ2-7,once,TGTGCCAGCAACACCCCGGGACAGTCCGAGCAGTACTTC,CASNTPGQSEQYF
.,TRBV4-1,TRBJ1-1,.,TGCGCCAGCAGCCAGTGGGTGGGGACTGAAGCTTTCTTT,CASSQWVGTEAFF
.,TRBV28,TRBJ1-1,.,TGTGCCAGCAGACAGCTTAGTGAAGCTTTCTTT,CASRQLSEAFF
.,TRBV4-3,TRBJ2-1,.,TGCGCCAGCAGCCAAAGGGCTGGTGGTGGGGCACCCAATGAGCAGTTCTTC,CASSQRAGGGAPNEQFF
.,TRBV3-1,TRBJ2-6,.,TGTGCCAGCAGCACCCGGAGGGGAGCAGGGGCCAACGTCCTGACTTTC,CASSTRRGAGANVLTF
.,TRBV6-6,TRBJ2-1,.,TGTGCCAGCAGTTACGAGCCTCCTAGCTCCTACAATGAGCAGTTCTTC,CASSYEPPSSYNEQFF
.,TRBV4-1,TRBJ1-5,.,TGCGCCAGCAGCCAAGTCAACAGGGATGCTCAGCCCCAGCATTTT,CASSQVNRDAQPQHF
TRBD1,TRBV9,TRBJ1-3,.,TGTGCCAGCAGCTTCACAGGGGGTCTCTCTGGAAACACCATATATTTT,CASSFTGGLSGNTIYF
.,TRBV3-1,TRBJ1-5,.,TGTGCCAGCAGCCAAACTAGCAATCAGCCCCAGCATTTT,CASSQTSNQPQHF